One sample yielded the 19 T cell receptor beta chains listed below, sequenced in a study of blood T cell repertoires in COVID-19. The assay was immunoSEQ multiplex PCR, and TCRdb's table has in-frame clones only and misses some. This sample yields 150,000 to 200,000 clones, of which more than 85% are seen a single time; 1.2% belongs to the top ten. The specimen was PBMCs or T cells enriched from blood (not recorded which). These TCRs come from a human donor with acute COVID-19. The donor label of this sample is uncertain.

The V call is TRBV5-1, the J call TRBJ1-1; TRBD1 is a possible D gene (6 bases). The CDR3 has 14 residues. V was pared by 0 bases and J by 10 bases, with 16 bases between. From germline, CDR1 is SGHRS and CDR2 YFSETQ. In nucleotides, the CDR3 is TGCGCCAGCAGCTTGGCCGCAACAGGGTCCGTAGCTTTCTTT. Its protein product is CASSLAATGSVAFF.

This chain links TRBV18 with TRBJ2-1; 9 nucleotides align to TRBD1. CDR1 and CDR2 (germline): KGHSH, LQKENI. The CDR3 runs to 16 residues. The V and J ends lost 0 bases and 7 bases, in that order; junction bases with no gene match: 7. The CDR3 coding sequence is TGTGCCAGCTCACCACCTGTACAGGGGGCGAGGAATGAGCAGTTCTTC. It yields the protein CASSPPVQGARNEQFF.

V and J are TRBV7-2 and TRBJ2-1; 7 nucleotides agree with TRBD1. The CDR3 has 15 amino acids. V lost 4 bases, J lost 3 bases, and 6 bases stayed unmatched. Germline V lookup: CDR1 SGHTA, CDR2 FQGNSA. CDR3 nucleotide sequence: TGTGCCAGCAGCTCAGGGGACAGCTTCTACAATGAGCAGTTCTTC. This encodes CASSSGDSFYNEQFF.

V and J are TRBV10-1 and TRBJ2-7; 9 bases agree with TRBD1. J gave up 4 bases and V 2 bases, and 0 bases lay outside the gene matches. The germline V gene encodes CDR1 WNHNN and CDR2 SYGVQD (reference sequence). The CDR3 is 13 amino acids. Here the CDR3 reads CASSEGTGYEQYF. For the CDR3, the DNA is TGCGCCAGCAGTGAGGGGACAGGGTACGAGCAGTACTTC.

This chain uses TRBV5-4 with TRBJ1-1; D is ambiguous. The germline V gene encodes CDR1 SGHNT and CDR2 YYREEE (reference sequence). There are 16 residues in the CDR3. V lost 4 bases and J lost 1, with 17 bases in between. DNA for the CDR3: TGTGCCAGCAGCCTCGAGGAAGGCCCGCCGAACACTGAAGCTTTCTTT. As protein: CASSLEEGPPNTEAFF.

Note on this clone: This CDR3 is also generated by other DNA sequences in the sample. The J gene is TRBJ1-1, the V gene TRBV6-5, with TRBD1 matching 9 bases. The CDR3 runs to 13 residues. The J segment lost 6 bases and the V segment lost 5 bases, leaving 4 bases of the junction unmatched. Germline values: CDR1 MNHEY, CDR2 SVGAGI. Here the CDR3 reads CASSRTGVAEAFF. CDR3 in DNA: TGTGCCAGCAGTAGGACAGGGGTCGCTGAAGCTTTCTTT.

V is TRBV5-1 and J is TRBJ1-4, with D perhaps TRBD1 (6 bases). The V end was cut by 2 bases, the J end by 8 bases, with 16 bases between. The CDR3 spans 15 residues. CDR1 SGHRS and CDR2 YFSETQ come from the germline V gene. The CDR3 reads CASSFTSGGREKLFF. In DNA, the CDR3 is TGCGCCAGCAGCTTTACCTCGGGGGGCCGCGAAAAACTGTTTTTT.

V is TRBV6-6 and J is TRBJ1-2, with TRBD1 as a possible D gene (5 bases). CDR1 and CDR2 from the germline V gene are MNHNY and SVGAGI (reference sequence). The CDR3 sequence is 15 residues long. V was trimmed by 7 bases and J by 3 bases, leaving 18 bases between them. CDR3 DNA sequence: TGTGCCAGCACCCCCATTGCTGACAGATACTATGGCTACACCTTC. Residues: CASTPIADRYYGYTF.

The chain is built from TRBV21-1 and TRBJ1-1; whether TRBD1, the table's D call, matches the DNA was not checked. TRBV21-1 is marked as a pseudogene. The CDR3 has 15 amino acids. The CDR3 nucleotides read TGTGCCAGCAGGGGACAGGGGAGGGAGAACACTGAAGCTTTCTTT. Encoded protein: CASRGQGRENTEAFF.

The chain combines TRBV6-5 with TRBJ2-7; 9 bases map to TRBD1. J gave up 3 bases and V 0 bases, and 3 bases lay outside the gene matches. The germline CDR1 and CDR2 sequences are MNHEY and SVGAGI. The length of the CDR3 is 15 residues. CDR3 sequence (DNA): TGTGCCAGCAGTTACTCGAGACAGGGGGACTACGAGCAGTACTTC. This translates into CASSYSRQGDYEQYF.

Written as DNA, the CDR3 is TGTGCCAGCAGCCCCCGTGGACTAGACTCGGATACGCAGTATTTT. Its protein product is CASSPRGLDSDTQYF. V gene TRBV7-3 combines with J gene TRBJ2-3, with 7 positions matching TRBD2. The CDR3 totals 15 residues. The J segment lost 6 bases and the V segment lost 5 bases, leaving 11 bases of the junction unmatched. The germline gives CDR1 SGHTA, CDR2 FQGTGA. Full variable domain (missing parts from reference TRBV7-3 and TRBJ2-3): GAGVSQTPSNKVTEKGKYVELRCDPISGHTALYWYRQSLGQGPEFLIYFQGTGAADDSGLPNDRFFAVRPEGSVSTLKIQRTERGDSAVYLCASSPRGLDSDTQYFGPGTRLTVL.

V usage is TRBV20-1 and J usage is TRBJ1-1; D unclear. The CDR3 runs to 13 residues. In germline, CDR1 is DFQATT, CDR2 SNEGSKA (reference sequence). Trimming stripped 3 bases from V and 6 bases from J, with 14 bases between. The CDR3 sequence is CSASGERGAEAFF. CDR3 DNA sequence: TGCAGTGCTAGTGGGGAGCGAGGCGCTGAAGCTTTCTTT.

The chain recombines TRBV13 with TRBJ1-1, with 8 bases matching TRBD1. The CDR3 length is 17 residues. CDR1 is PRHDT and CDR2 is FYEKMQ in the germline V gene (reference sequence). With 5 bases clipped from V and 3 bases from J, the junction kept 14 bases outside the gene matches. The CDR3, as DNA: TGTGCCAGCAGCGCCAGGACAGGGTTTGAGAGGGACACTGAAGCTTTCTTT. Encoded protein: CASSARTGFERDTEAFF.

CDR3 sequence (DNA): TGTGCCACCAGGCAGACAGGCAGTAGCGATACGCAGTATTTT. Translating it yields CATRQTGSSDTQYF. The chain carries TRBV24-1 and TRBJ2-3, with D maybe TRBD1 (6 bases). Trimming cost V 7 bases and J 6 bases, with 16 bases left between them. The CDR3 is made up of 14 amino acids. Germline assignment: CDR1 KGHDR and CDR2 SFDVKD.

J is TRBJ2-7 and V is TRBV7-2; TRBD2 might be the D (6 bases). V was trimmed by 1 base and J by 5 bases, leaving 12 bases between them. The V gene's germline CDR1 is SGHTA and CDR2 FQGNSA. The CDR3 length is 14 residues. The CDR3 here is CASSLVGGVDEQYF. CDR3 DNA sequence: TGTGCCAGCAGCTTAGTGGGGGGTGTTGACGAGCAGTACTTC.

The chain has TRBV12-5 and TRBJ2-7, with 11 nucleotides matching TRBD2. With 6 bases clipped from V and 4 bases from J, the junction kept 5 bases outside the gene matches. The V gene's germline CDR1 is LGHNT and CDR2 FRNRAP. The CDR3 spans 14 residues. The CDR3 loop is CASGESSGGYEQYF. The CDR3 nucleotides read TGTGCTAGTGGAGAATCTAGCGGGGGGTACGAGCAGTACTTC.

V is TRBV4-3 and J is TRBJ1-5; D may be TRBD1 (5 bases). The germline CDR1 and CDR2 sequences are LGHNA and YSLEER. Trimming took off 0 bases at V and 8 bases at J, with 14 bases between the two ends. The CDR3 length is 15 residues. DNA for the CDR3: TGCGCCAGCAGCCAAGAAGGTAACAGGAAGAAGCCCCAGCATTTT. Translating it yields CASSQEGNRKKPQHF.

This chain uses TRBV11-3 with TRBJ2-1, with 7 bases identical to TRBD2. The CDR3 is 15 amino acids. In germline, CDR1 is SGHNT, CDR2 YENEEA. The V gene end was trimmed by 6 bases and the J gene end by 6 bases; junction bases not matched to a gene: 11. The DNA of the CDR3 is TGTGCCAGCAGTTCCCGCTCGGGGGAGGGCAATGAGCAGTTCTTC. As protein: CASSSRSGEGNEQFF.

The chain joins TRBV5-1 to TRBJ2-5; a possible D gene is TRBD2 (5 bases). CDR1 and CDR2 from the germline V gene are SGHRS and YFSETQ. The CDR3 runs to 15 residues. Between the trimmed V and J ends, which lost 0 bases and 2 bases, there was a span of 11 bases. CDR3 sequence (DNA): TGCGCCAGCAGCTTGGCCCCCGGGATTCAAGAGACCCAGTACTTC. Translated, it gives CASSLAPGIQETQYF.